A selection of T cell receptor beta chains follows, all from one sample in a study of shared clonotypes between healthy human individuals. Libraries were prepared by immunoSEQ multiplex PCR; TCRdb keeps only in-frame clonotypes and omits some of them. The sample has fewer than 200,000 clones, over 80% seen once. The sample consisted of naive CD4+ T cells sorted from blood. The receptors stem from a woman in her twenties or thirties in good health. Both conserved end residues are part of each CDR3.

V: TRBV5-1
J: TRBJ2-3
CDR3: CASSLEQGFTDTQYF

V: TRBV7-2
J: TRBJ2-7
CDR3: CASSFRTGGYEQYF

V: TRBV4-2
J: TRBJ2-2
CDR3: CASSPGLAGVTGELFF

V: TRBV7-9
J: TRBJ2-1
CDR3: CASSLVWTDSPYNEQFF

V: TRBV11-3
J: TRBJ2-1
CDR3: CASSLGPWYNEQFF

V: TRBV28
J: TRBJ1-1
CDR3: CASSLQAPEYTEAFF

V: TRBV7-3
J: TRBJ2-7
CDR3: CASSLSSGTTYEQYF

V: TRBV7-2
J: TRBJ2-5
CDR3: CASSRTGEETQYF

V: TRBV28
J: TRBJ1-1
CDR3: CASGRRGFEAFF

V: TRBV2
J: TRBJ2-2
CDR3: CASSWDSGQLFF

V: TRBV5-1
J: TRBJ2-7
CDR3: CASSFSGSSYEQYF

V: TRBV5-4
J: TRBJ1-1
CDR3: CASSSRWGGGTEAFF

V: TRBV7-2
J: TRBJ2-7
CDR3: CASSLVGLGGSGQYF

V: TRBV28
J: TRBJ1-1
CDR3: CASTRQGAGDTEAFF

V: TRBV19
J: TRBJ1-5
CDR3: CASSLTGNSNQPQHF

V: TRBV18
J: TRBJ1-2
CDR3: CASSPPEGDYGYTF

V: TRBV18
J: TRBJ2-7
CDR3: CASSPGLAGTYEQYF

V: TRBV18
J: TRBJ1-3
CDR3: CASSQTGGFSGNTIYF

V: TRBV5-5
J: TRBJ2-7
CDR3: CASSLEGALAYEQYF

V: TRBV10-2
J: TRBJ2-7
CDR3: CASSESTWLVSYEQYF

V: TRBV11-3
J: TRBJ2-5
CDR3: CASSFLRGRYF

V: TRBV28
J: TRBJ2-7
CDR3: CASSQPLALGYEQYF

V: TRBV7-8
J: TRBJ1-4
CDR3: CASRGVEKLFF

V: TRBV2
J: TRBJ2-7
CDR3: CASSERAYEQYF

V: TRBV5-1
J: TRBJ2-3
CDR3: CASSLVLPHTDTQYF

V: TRBV19
J: TRBJ2-1
CDR3: CASSMSGGSYNEQFF

V: TRBV11-3
J: TRBJ2-2
CDR3: CASSLAGSNTGELFF

V: TRBV29-1
J: TRBJ2-7
CDR3: CSVEVGGYEQYF

V: TRBV25-1
J: TRBJ2-7
CDR3: CASTGIYEQYF

V: TRBV18
J: TRBJ2-7
CDR3: CASSLDTISYEQYF

V: TRBV27
J: TRBJ2-7
CDR3: CASSIIMRSDRDAAHEQYF

V: TRBV28
J: TRBJ2-1
CDR3: CASSRGQGARSEQFF

V: TRBV11-3
J: TRBJ2-7
CDR3: CASSPTEERLYEQYF

V: TRBV28
J: TRBJ2-1
CDR3: CASSSGQPPGGEQFF

V: TRBV9
J: TRBJ2-5
CDR3: CASSAGLLATETQYF

V: TRBV27
J: TRBJ2-1
CDR3: CASSLGGLASNEQFF

V: TRBV19
J: TRBJ2-5
CDR3: CASSPLTGGLETQYF

V: TRBV5-1
J: TRBJ1-3
CDR3: CASSPGGESSGNTIYF

V: TRBV19
J: TRBJ1-4
CDR3: CASSGSSNEKLFF

V: TRBV27
J: NA
CDR3: CASSLTGGASYEQYF

V: TRBV5-1
J: TRBJ1-5
CDR3: CASSVGQGANQPQHF

V: TRBV5-1
J: TRBJ2-7
CDR3: CASSLEAGTYEQYF

V: TRBV7-6
J: TRBJ2-2
CDR3: CASSLIRDRGTSNTGELFF

V: TRBV4-1
J: TRBJ2-6
CDR3: CASSQDYSSGANVLTF

V: TRBV5-4
J: TRBJ2-1
CDR3: CASSVGLAGDEQFF

V: TRBV11-2
J: TRBJ2-1
CDR3: CASSPIRGSAHNEQFF

V: TRBV6-5
J: TRBJ2-7
CDR3: CASSYSSDGYEQYF

V: TRBV19
J: TRBJ2-1
CDR3: CASSRETGLAGGSYNEQFF

V: TRBV5-1
J: TRBJ2-7
CDR3: CASSLTTGHAYEQYF

V: TRBV2
J: TRBJ2-5
CDR3: CASSDRSRGGETQYF

V: TRBV10-3
J: TRBJ2-7
CDR3: CATSSGTEGYEQYF

V: TRBV27
J: NA
CDR3: CASSSRTGGPYEQYF

V: TRBV5-8
J: TRBJ2-7
CDR3: CASSFYRTSGRFYEQYF

V: TRBV7-2
J: TRBJ2-5
CDR3: CASSPTAGDKTQYF

V: TRBV28
J: TRBJ2-1
CDR3: CASSVGWGYNEQFF

V: TRBV5-3
J: TRBJ1-4
CDR3: CARLLQRPGQFDEKLFF

V: TRBV28
J: TRBJ2-5
CDR3: CASSSSGTGTGEQYF